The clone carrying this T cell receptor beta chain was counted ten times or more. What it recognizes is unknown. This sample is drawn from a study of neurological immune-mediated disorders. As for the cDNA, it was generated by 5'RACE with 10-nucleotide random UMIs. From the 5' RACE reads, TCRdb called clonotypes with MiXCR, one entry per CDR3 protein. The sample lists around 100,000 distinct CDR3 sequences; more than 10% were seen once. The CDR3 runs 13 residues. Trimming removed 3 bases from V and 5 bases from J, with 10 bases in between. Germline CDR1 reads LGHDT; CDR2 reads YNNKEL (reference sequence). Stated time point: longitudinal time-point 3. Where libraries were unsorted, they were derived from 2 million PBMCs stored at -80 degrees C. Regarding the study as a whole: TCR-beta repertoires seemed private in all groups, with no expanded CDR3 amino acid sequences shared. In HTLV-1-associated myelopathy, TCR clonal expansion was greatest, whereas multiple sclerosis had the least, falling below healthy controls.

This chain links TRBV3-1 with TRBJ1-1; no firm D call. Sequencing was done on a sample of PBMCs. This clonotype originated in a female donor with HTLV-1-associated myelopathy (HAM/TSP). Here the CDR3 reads CASSQGSGTEAFF. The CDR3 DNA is TGTGCCAGCAGCCAGGGGTCGGGAACTGAAGCTTTCTTT. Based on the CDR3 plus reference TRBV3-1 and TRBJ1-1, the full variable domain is DTAVSQTPKYLVTQMGNDKSIKCEQNLGHDTMYWYKQDSKKFLKIMFSYNNKELIINETVPNRFSPKSPDKAHLNLHINSLELGDSAVYFCASSQGSGTEAFFGQGTRLTVV.